The present TCR beta chain was sequenced within a study of beta chain features in type 1 diabetes. Findings of the study overall: Whether TCRB rearrangement is influenced by HLA type was left unresolved in this analysis. Comparison showed that naive, central memory and Treg TCRB repertoires appeared more similar among patients than among healthy donors.

A remark on this clone: Its antigen is not known.

The sequenced template was cDNA made from the entire isolated RNA. TCRdb's copy holds only in-frame clones and misses some; the assay was immunoSEQ multiplex PCR. The sample holds around 340,000 clones; roughly a fifth are singletons and the top ten take 0.044%. This CDR3 is built from 13 residues. With V trimmed by 11 bases and J by 8 bases, 5 bases remained unmatched. Germline V gene sequence: CDR1 ENHRY, CDR2 SYGVKD. Sorted CD4+ subsets: naive, central memory, regulatory, stem cell-like memory (CD45RO/CCR7/CD25/CD127/CD95/CD27 panel). Sequencing was carried out using naive CD4+ T cells from blood. This chain uses TRBV10-3 with TRBJ2-1, with TRBD2 identical over 14 bases. This receptor was identified in a young woman in good health. CDR3 in amino acids: CAAGLAGADEQFF. The DNA for the CDR3 is TGTGCCGCGGGACTAGCGGGAGCGGATGAGCAGTTCTTC.